The subject of this entry is one T cell receptor (beta chain). Its specificity is unknown. CDR1 and CDR2 (germline): SGHRS, YFSETQ. The CDR3 has 13 amino acids. V was clipped by 2 bases and J by 6 bases, with 10 bases between them. The data were obtained in a study of beta chain features in type 1 diabetes. Study conclusions and caveats: In every one of the four CD4+ subsets, TCRB CDR3s were moderately but significantly shorter in Type 1 diabetes patients.

Expressed TCRB transcripts were sequenced after all isolated RNA was converted to cDNA. Sequencing used immunoSEQ multiplex PCR; TCRdb keeps in-frame clones, though not all of them. The data show a few hundred thousand clones, with approximately 13% seen just once and approximately 0.02% held by the top ten. This sequence was found in a man younger than 40 with type 1 diabetes. The sample comprised naive CD4+ T cells from blood. V and J are TRBV5-1 and TRBJ2-3; tentative D call: TRBD1 (6 bases). The CDR3 loop is CASSFPGADTQYF. The CDR3 coding sequence is TGCGCCAGCAGCTTCCCAGGGGCGGATACGCAGTATTTT.